Described below is a single TCR beta chain sequence and its context. With iRepertoire HTBI primers and Arm-PCR of CDR3 regions, TCR beta libraries were built. One entry per CDR3 protein results from TCRdb running MiXCR on the multiplex PCR reads. Among about 470,000 distinct CDR3 sequences listed, under 15% were seen once. These data originate in a study of regulatory T cells in long-lasting Graves disease. Time point reported: newly diagnosed GD, antithyroid drugs for less than 3 months. From RNA extracted from PBMCs, the TCR library was made. Another study also made use of these data, one on T cells in Graves' hyperthyroidism and ophthalmopathy. As reported in that work: A lack of ophthalmopathy progression within 18 months defined stable Graves' hyperthyroidism. Most thyroid clonotypes expanded above 0.001 appeared in blood too.

This TCR was recovered from a woman aged 30 to 39 with Graves disease. The source material was peripheral blood mononuclear cells (PBMCs), sampled at new diagnosis, from a patient treated with antithyroid drugs.

CDR3 loop: CASSFTGVQTEAFF. In nucleotides, the CDR3 is TGTGCCAGCAGCTTTACAGGGGTTCAAACTGAAGCTTTCTTT. The V gene is TRBV7-2, the J gene TRBJ1-1; 7 nucleotides align to TRBD1. The V gene end was trimmed by 3 bases and the J gene end by 5 bases; junction bases not matched to a gene: 6. CDR3 length: 14 residues. Germline V gives CDR1 SGHTA, CDR2 FQGNSA.